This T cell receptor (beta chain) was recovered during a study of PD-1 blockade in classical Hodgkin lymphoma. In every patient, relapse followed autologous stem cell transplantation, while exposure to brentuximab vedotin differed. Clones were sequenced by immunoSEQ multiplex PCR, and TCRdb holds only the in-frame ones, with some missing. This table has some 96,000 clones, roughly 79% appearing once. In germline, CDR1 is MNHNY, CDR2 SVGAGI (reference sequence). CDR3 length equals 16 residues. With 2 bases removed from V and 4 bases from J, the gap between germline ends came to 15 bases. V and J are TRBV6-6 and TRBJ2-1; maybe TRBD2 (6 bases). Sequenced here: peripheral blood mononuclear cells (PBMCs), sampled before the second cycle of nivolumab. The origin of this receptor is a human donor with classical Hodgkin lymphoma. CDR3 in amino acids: CASSYRISGQYNEQFF. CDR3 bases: TGTGCCAGCAGTTACAGGATTAGCGGTCAGTACAATGAGCAGTTCTTC.